One T cell receptor beta chain is described in this entry. From germline, CDR1 is LGHNA and CDR2 YNFKEQ. J lost 5 bases, V lost 3 bases, and 15 bases had no gene match. This CDR3 is built from 18 residues. The data derive from a study of blood T cell repertoires in COVID-19. For the study at large: Samples came from the United States, Italy and Spain, spanning acute and convalescent COVID-19. T cells, B-cell-depleted T cells, or PBMCs provided the cDNA or gDNA that served as material.

Original handling: Counts of nucleated cells, estimated from reference gene primer amplification, were obtained. The data were produced by immunoSEQ multiplex PCR, yet TCRdb's version contains in-frame clones alone and is incomplete. V, J and clone size are taken as reported in that table, and D and trimming were inferred from the DNA itself. The sample contains 150,000 to 200,000 clones, roughly 85% of which appear only once. This clonotype originated in a human donor with acute or convalescent COVID-19. The donor label of this sample is uncertain. Sequenced sample: peripheral blood. V usage is TRBV4-2 and J usage is TRBJ1-1; 10 nucleotides match TRBD1. Written as DNA, the CDR3 is TGTGCCAGCAGCCATCCCGTTGAGACAGGGGGCGAAAGGACTGAAGCTTTCTTT. It is translated as CASSHPVETGGERTEAFF.